One sample yielded the 26 T cell receptor beta chains listed below, sequenced in a study of T cell responses to AZD1222 COVID-19 vaccine. Profiled with immunoSEQ multiplex PCR; TCRdb holds only in-frame clones, not every one. The sample yields approximately 150,000 clones, roughly nine tenths seen once. The sample consisted of peripheral blood, taken 28 days after the second AZD1222 dose. These receptors were taken from an adult who received the AZD1222 COVID-19 vaccine.

The chain uses TRBV4-1 and TRBJ1-1; tentatively, D is TRBD1 (5 bases). This CDR3 spans 16 amino acids. V gave up 2 bases and J gave up 5 bases, with 18 bases separating them. The germline V gene has CDR1 MGHRA and CDR2 YSYEKL. The CDR3 protein is CASSQSPAGGETEAFF. As DNA, the CDR3 is TGCGCCAGCAGCCAAAGCCCGGCGGGGGGTGAGACTGAAGCTTTCTTT.

The chain joins TRBV27 to TRBJ1-1; the D is unclear. In germline, CDR1 is MNHEY, CDR2 SMNVEV (reference sequence). The V and J ends lost 2 bases and 5 bases respectively, with 9 bases between them. CDR3 size: 13 residues. The CDR3 loop is CASSLAKGTEAFF. The CDR3 region has the DNA TGTGCCAGCAGTTTAGCGAAGGGAACTGAAGCTTTCTTT.

This clone was recorded once. The rearrangement joins TRBV3-1 (or the pseudogene TRBV3-2) to TRBJ2-2; no firm D call. CDR1 is LGHDT and CDR2 is YNNKEL in the germline V gene (reference sequence). The CDR3 length is 14 residues. V lost 1 base and J 4 bases, leaving 7 bases between the germline ends. The CDR3 loop is CASSQGPGTGELFF. DNA of the CDR3: TGTGCCAGCAGCCAAGGGCCGGGCACCGGGGAGCTGTTTTTT.

This clone appeared a single time. This chain uses TRBV19 with TRBJ1-2, with D maybe TRBD1 (5 bases). Trimming cost V 1 base and J 2 bases, with 11 bases left between them. Germline-derived CDR1 and CDR2 are LNHDA and SQIVND (reference sequence). There are 15 residues in the CDR3. CDR3 coding DNA: TGTGCCAGTAGTATAGTCGGGGCAGAGAACTATGGCTACACCTTC. Its protein product is CASSIVGAENYGYTF. The entire variable domain, with the rest obtained from reference TRBV19 and TRBJ1-2, is as follows: DGGITQSPKYLFRKEGQNVTLSCEQNLNHDAMYWYRQDPGQGLRLIYYSQIVNDFQKGDIAEGYSVSREKKESFPLTVTSAQKNPTAFYLCASSIVGAENYGYTFGSGTRLTVV.

The J gene is TRBJ2-3, the V gene TRBV4-2, with 10 bases fitting TRBD2. The CDR3 is made up of 18 amino acids. CDR1 and CDR2 from the germline V gene are LGHNA and YNFKEQ. Losses at the gene ends were 1 base for V and 7 bases for J; bases not matched to a gene: 14. The CDR3 is CASSQATSISGGTNTQYF. The DNA for the CDR3 is TGTGCCAGCAGCCAAGCCACGAGTATTAGCGGGGGGACGAATACGCAGTATTTT.

The gene calls are TRBV12-3 or TRBV12-4 and TRBJ1-2, with TRBD1 as a possible D gene (5 bases). The CDR3 is made up of 13 amino acids. Between the trimmed V and J ends, which lost 8 bases and 3 bases, there was a span of 13 bases. The CDR3 DNA reads as TGTGCCAGCTTCACCACAGGATACTATGGCTACACCTTC. Translation gives CASFTTGYYGYTF.

The chain links TRBV6-5 to TRBJ1-1; D is ambiguous. This CDR3 is 13 amino acids long. V shed 5 bases and J shed 3 bases, with 10 bases lying between them. Germline V gene lookup returns CDR1 MNHEY and CDR2 SVGAGI. The CDR3 sequence is CASSRLGDTEAFF. The CDR3 DNA follows: TGTGCCAGCAGTCGACTTGGGGACACTGAAGCTTTCTTT.

The J gene is TRBJ2-1, the V gene TRBV11-3; D is uncertain. This CDR3 contains 16 residues. The V end lost 2 bases, the J end lost 4 bases, and 15 bases lay between the germline ends. Looked up from germline, CDR1 is SGHNT and CDR2 is YENEEA. The chain's CDR3 is CASSLSHPGDYNEQFF. In DNA, the CDR3 is TGTGCCAGCAGCTTAAGCCATCCGGGCGATTACAATGAGCAGTTCTTC.

This clone appeared a few times. This chain uses TRBV19 with TRBJ1-1; D uncertain. Germline assignment: CDR1 LNHDA and CDR2 SQIVND (reference sequence). The length of the CDR3 is 13 residues. V was shortened by 5 bases and J by 5 bases, with 12 bases between the two germline ends. This CDR3 is CASSVLAGTEAFF. CDR3 nucleotide sequence: TGTGCCAGTAGTGTGTTGGCCGGGACTGAAGCTTTCTTT.

This chain joins TRBV7-2 and TRBJ2-6; the D is unclear. CDR3 length equals 14 residues. V lost 3 bases to trimming and J lost 2 bases, with 5 bases between them. Germline CDR1 is SGHTA and CDR2 is FQGNSA. The CDR3, as DNA: TGTGCCAGCAGCTTCTTACCTGGGGCCAACGTCCTGACTTTC. Protein sequence: CASSFLPGANVLTF.

This clone was detected only once. V gene TRBV13 combines with J gene TRBJ2-7; no reliable D call. The CDR3 runs to 13 residues. V was pared by 5 bases and J by 4 bases, with 12 bases between. CDR1 and CDR2 from the germline V gene are PRHDT and FYEKMQ (reference sequence). In DNA form, the CDR3 reads TGTGCCAGCAGCATGGGAAGGCGGTACGAGCAGTACTTC. It codes for CASSMGRRYEQYF.

This chain connects TRBV15 to TRBJ2-7, with 9 bases that match TRBD1. This CDR3 is built from 15 residues. Per germline, CDR1 LNHNV and CDR2 YYDKDF (reference sequence). The V and J ends lost 4 bases and 2 bases, in that order; junction bases with no gene match: 6. The CDR3 DNA reads TGTGCCACCAGCACCTCCGGGACAGGGACCTACGAGCAGTACTTC. This codes for CATSTSGTGTYEQYF.

The genes are TRBV4-1 and TRBJ2-7; no reliable D call. This CDR3 has 13 amino acids. Germline loops: CDR1 MGHRA, CDR2 YSYEKL. With 6 bases removed from V and 2 bases from J, the gap between germline ends came to 11 bases. The CDR3 DNA reads as TGCGCCAGCAGTAACATGCCCCCCTACGAGCAGTACTTC. Its translation is CASSNMPPYEQYF.

The rearrangement links TRBV6-5 to TRBJ2-2, with D possibly matching TRBD2 (5 bases). Germline V gene lookup returns CDR1 MNHEY and CDR2 SVGAGI. V shed 7 bases and J shed 1 base, with 13 bases lying between them. The CDR3 sequence is 15 residues long. CDR3 bases: TGTGCCAGCAAGGAGGTCGACAAGAACACCGGGGAGCTGTTTTTT. Protein: CASKEVDKNTGELFF.

CDR3 nucleotides: TGTGCCAGCAGCCCCGCCGCGGGCTTGAGCTCCTACAATGAGCAGTTCTTC. Translated: CASSPAAGLSSYNEQFF. This rearrangement joins TRBV7-9 to TRBJ2-1, with D perhaps TRBD2 (5 bases). The germline gives CDR1 SEHNR, CDR2 FQNEAQ (reference sequence). The CDR3 length is 17 residues. Between the trimmed V and J ends, which lost 5 bases and 0 bases, there was a span of 17 bases. Together with reference TRBV7-9 and TRBJ2-1, the CDR3 gives the full variable domain: DTGVSQNPRHKITKRGQNVTFRCDPISEHNRLYWYRQTLGQGPEFLTYFQNEAQLEKSRLLSDRFSAERPKGSFSTLEIQRTEQGDSAMYLCASSPAAGLSSYNEQFFGPGTRLTVL.

V usage is TRBV9 and J usage is TRBJ1-1, with D unresolved. Trimming took off 0 bases at V and 1 base at J, with 10 bases between the two ends. The CDR3 runs 15 residues. Germline loops: CDR1 SGDLS, CDR2 YYNGEE. In nucleotides, the CDR3 is TGTGCCAGCAGCGTAGGGGTTGGGGAGAACACTGAAGCTTTCTTT. This encodes CASSVGVGENTEAFF.

This clone occurred a few times. The V gene is TRBV30, the J gene TRBJ1-1; D ambiguous. The CDR3 is made up of 12 amino acids. Trimming pared 3 bases from V and 4 bases from J, leaving 9 bases between. From germline, CDR1 is GTSNPN and CDR2 SVGIG (reference sequence). CDR3 protein: CAWSPAGTEAFF. In DNA form, the CDR3 reads TGTGCCTGGAGCCCCGCAGGCACTGAAGCTTTCTTT.

The chain recombines TRBV18 with TRBJ1-1, with a possible D match to TRBD1 (5 bases). This CDR3 spans 13 amino acids. Per germline, CDR1 KGHSH and CDR2 LQKENI. Trimming took off 8 bases at V and 0 bases at J, with 10 bases between the two ends. CDR3 amino acids: CASMGQLNTEAFF. The CDR3 DNA reads TGTGCCAGCATGGGGCAGCTGAACACTGAAGCTTTCTTT.

This rearrangement joins TRBV4-1 to TRBJ1-6, with D perhaps TRBD1 (6 bases). Germline V gene data show CDR1 as MGHRA and CDR2 as YSYEKL. Trimming pared 3 bases from V and 7 bases from J, leaving 10 bases between. The CDR3 spans 14 residues. DNA for the CDR3: TGCGCCAGCAGCCACCCTGGACAGAATTCACCCCTCCACTTT. Its translation: CASSHPGQNSPLHF.

The rearrangement links TRBV5-1 to TRBJ2-7, with 9 positions matching TRBD1. The CDR3 has 15 amino acids. Germline-derived CDR1 and CDR2 are SGHRS and YFSETQ. Germline trimming cut 0 bases from V and 4 bases from J; bases unmatched to any gene: 5. The CDR3 coding sequence is TGCGCCAGCAGCTTGGCAACAGGGGGCGCGTACGAGCAGTACTTC. It codes for CASSLATGGAYEQYF. The whole variable domain, remainder taken from reference TRBV5-1 and TRBJ2-7, is KAGVTQTPRYLIKTRGQQVTLSCSPISGHRSVSWYQQTPGQGLQFLFEYFSETQRNKGNFPGRFSGRQFSNSRSEMNVSTLELGDSALYLCASSLATGGAYEQYFGPGTRLTVT.

The chain's CDR3 is CASSYSAPGELFF. The CDR3 nucleotides are TGTGCCAGCAGTTACTCGGCCCCCGGGGAGCTGTTTTTT. The chain employs TRBV6-2 or TRBV6-3 and TRBJ2-2; D gene uncertain. The CDR3 sequence is 13 residues long. Looked up from germline, CDR1 is MNHEY and CDR2 is SVGEGT. V lost 0 bases and J lost 6, with 5 bases in between.

V usage is TRBV18 and J usage is TRBJ1-2; D might be TRBD1 (6 bases). The V gene lost 5 bases and the J gene lost 2 bases, with 12 bases spanning the gap. The CDR3 is 14 amino acids. Germline V gene sequence: CDR1 KGHSH, CDR2 LQKENI. For the CDR3, the DNA is TGTGCCAGCTCAGAGGACAGCCTAAACTATGGCTACACCTTC. As protein: CASSEDSLNYGYTF.

The V and J genes are TRBV11-2 and TRBJ1-2, with TRBD1 matching 8 bases. Germline-derived CDR1 and CDR2 are SGHAT and FQNNGV. This CDR3 spans 15 amino acids. The ends lost 1 base at V and 8 bases at J; junction bases unmatched: 9. CDR3 sequence: CASSLGRGQAEGYTF. The CDR3 bases are TGTGCCAGCAGCTTAGGGCGGGGACAGGCGGAGGGCTACACCTTC. The complete variable domain, with remaining parts taken from reference TRBV11-2 and TRBJ1-2, reads EAGVAQSPRYKIIEKRQSVAFWCNPISGHATLYWYQQILGQGPKLLIQFQNNGVVDDSQLPKDRFSAERLKGVDSTLKIQPAKLEDSAVYLCASSLGRGQAEGYTFGSGTRLTVV.

This chain links TRBV25-1 with TRBJ1-5, with no clear D. The CDR3 is 12 residues long. Germline lookup yields CDR1 MGHDK and CDR2 SYGVNS. The chain's CDR3 is CASGSSNQPQHF. In DNA form, the CDR3 reads TGTGCTAGCGGTTCGAGCAATCAGCCCCAGCATTTT. Together with reference TRBV25-1 and TRBJ1-5, the CDR3 gives the full variable domain: EADIYQTPRYLVIGTGKKITLECSQTMGHDKMYWYQQDPGMELHLIHYSYGVNSTEKGDLSSESTVSRIRTEHFPLTLESARPSHTSQYLCASGSSNQPQHFGDGTRLSIL.

This chain connects TRBV2 to TRBJ1-6; maybe TRBD1 (6 bases). V shed 8 bases and J shed 7 bases, with 18 bases lying between them. The CDR3 length is 15 residues. Germline loops: CDR1 SNHLY, CDR2 FYNNEI. CDR3 in DNA: TGTGCCAGCCAATCTGGGGGGGCGGAAAATTCACCCCTCCACTTT. Its protein is CASQSGGAENSPLHF.

The genes are TRBV6-2 or TRBV6-3 and TRBJ2-7; tentatively, D is TRBD1 (7 bases). This CDR3 is built from 14 residues. Deletions cut 3 bases from V and 5 bases from J, with 14 bases between. Germline V gene lookup returns CDR1 MNHEY and CDR2 SVGEGT. CDR3 coding DNA: TGTGCCAGCAGTTATGCAGGGGGGCCGGACGAGCAGTACTTC. Protein product: CASSYAGGPDEQYF.